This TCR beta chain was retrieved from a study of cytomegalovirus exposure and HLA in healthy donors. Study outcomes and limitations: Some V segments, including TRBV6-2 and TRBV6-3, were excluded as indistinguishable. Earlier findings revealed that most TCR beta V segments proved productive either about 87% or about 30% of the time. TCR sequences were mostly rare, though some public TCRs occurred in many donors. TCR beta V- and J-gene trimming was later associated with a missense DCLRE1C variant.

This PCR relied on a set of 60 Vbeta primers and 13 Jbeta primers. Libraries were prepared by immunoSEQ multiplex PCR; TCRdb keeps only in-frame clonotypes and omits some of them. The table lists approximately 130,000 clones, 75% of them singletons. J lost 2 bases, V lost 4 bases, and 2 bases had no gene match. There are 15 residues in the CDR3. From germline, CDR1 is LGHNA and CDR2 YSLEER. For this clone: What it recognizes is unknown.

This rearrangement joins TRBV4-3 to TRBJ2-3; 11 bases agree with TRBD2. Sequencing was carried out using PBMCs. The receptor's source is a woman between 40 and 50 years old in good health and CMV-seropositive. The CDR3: CASSLAGGPTDTQYF. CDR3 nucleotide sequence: TGCGCCAGCAGCCTAGCGGGAGGGCCCACAGATACGCAGTATTTT.